One sample yielded the 23 T cell receptor beta chains listed below, sequenced in a study of T-cell memory formation after mild COVID-19. One entry per CDR3 protein results from TCRdb running MiXCR on the 5' RACE reads. The sample contains 200,000 to 250,000 distinct CDR3 sequences, roughly 14% of which appear only once. Sequenced sample: PBMCs or a T cell subset sorted from them (not recorded which). The source of these receptors is an adult woman who had mild COVID-19 (a few samples of this study predate the infection). Cell type and time point are not known.

The chain uses TRBV5-1 and TRBJ2-4, with unresolved D. The CDR3 contains 15 residues. The V end was cut by 1 base, the J end by 5 bases, with 13 bases between. Germline CDR1 reads SGHRS; CDR2 reads YFSETQ. The CDR3 DNA reads as TGCGCCAGCAGCTTGATGACGGCCTCAGAAAACATTCAGTACTTC. Translating gives CASSLMTASENIQYF.

The chain recombines TRBV4-1 with TRBJ2-7; D tentatively fits TRBD1 or TRBD2 (5 bases each). The CDR3 has 14 residues. V was pared by 0 bases and J by 2 bases, with 8 bases between. From germline, CDR1 is MGHRA and CDR2 YSYEKL. The CDR3, as DNA: TGCGCCAGCAGCCAAGACCAGGGACCCTACGAGCAGTACTTC. Translated: CASSQDQGPYEQYF.

This clonotype was found a few times. The chain is built from TRBV20-1 and TRBJ1-1; 7 nucleotides agree with TRBD1. The germline V gene has CDR1 DFQATT and CDR2 SNEGSKA (reference sequence). V was pared by 5 bases and J by 7 bases, with 1 base of the junction left unmatched. The CDR3 is 10 amino acids. The CDR3 protein is CSAGTVEAFF. CDR3 sequence (DNA): TGCAGTGCTGGGACAGTTGAAGCTTTCTTT.

This chain connects TRBV5-6 to TRBJ2-1; tentative D call: TRBD2 (6 bases). The V gene's germline CDR1 is SGHDT and CDR2 YYEEEE. The CDR3 length is 16 residues. V was clipped by 0 bases and J by 6 bases, with 16 bases between them. The chain's CDR3 is CASSLAGWLAINEQFF. As DNA, the CDR3 is TGTGCCAGCAGCTTGGCCGGATGGCTAGCGATCAATGAGCAGTTCTTC.

This rearrangement joins TRBV10-3 to TRBJ2-1; 7 bases agree with TRBD1. The CDR3 contains 15 residues. Per germline, CDR1 ENHRY and CDR2 SYGVKD. Germline trimming cut 10 bases from V and 0 bases from J; bases unmatched to any gene: 9. CDR3 nucleotide sequence: TGTGCCACCTCCCTACAGGGGAACTCCTACAATGAGCAGTTCTTC. This gives the protein CATSLQGNSYNEQFF.

The rearrangement links TRBV18 to TRBJ2-4, with D uncertain. CDR3 length: 15 amino acids. Germline CDR1 KGHSH, CDR2 LQKENI. Trimming cost V 4 bases and J 0 bases, with 10 bases left between them. This CDR3 reads CASSLTDVAKNIQYF. The CDR3 bases are TGTGCCAGCTCACTTACGGATGTAGCCAAAAACATTCAGTACTTC.

This chain links TRBV6-5 with TRBJ2-3; a weak D match, TRBD2 (5 bases). Germline-derived CDR1 and CDR2 are MNHEY and SVGAGI. The CDR3 is made up of 14 amino acids. Deletions cut 2 bases from V and 3 bases from J, with 9 bases between. CDR3 residues: CASSYEGTTDTQYF. CDR3 DNA: TGTGCCAGCAGTTACGAGGGAACTACAGATACGCAGTATTTT.

Points on this clonotype: Mismatch with germline at one junction end may stem from a read error. This chain joins TRBV5-5 and TRBJ2-1; 11 bases line up with TRBD2. CDR1 and CDR2 (germline): SGHKS, YYEKEE (reference sequence). The CDR3 consists of 15 residues. CDR3 DNA sequence: TGTTCCAGCAGCCTTACTAGCGGGGGATCCAATGAGCAGTTCTTC. This codes for CSSSLTSGGSNEQFF.

This clonotype was observed a handful of times. The V and J genes are TRBV10-3 and TRBJ1-5; a weak D match, TRBD1 (6 bases). Deletions cut 6 bases from V and 5 bases from J, with 14 bases between. This CDR3 comprises 14 residues. Germline V gene lookup returns CDR1 ENHRY and CDR2 SYGVKD. This CDR3 reads CAISENRGDQPQHF. As DNA, the CDR3 is TGTGCCATCAGCGAGAATAGGGGGGATCAGCCCCAGCATTTT.

This clonotype was detected only a few times. The chain uses TRBV9 and TRBJ2-6; TRBD1 matches 8 bases. Germline loops: CDR1 SGDLS, CDR2 YYNGEE. This CDR3 is built from 18 residues. V lost 4 bases and J lost 4; bases outside the gene matches: 13. The CDR3 coding sequence is TGTGCCAGCAGCCCTCGAACCCCCAGGGGGCGGGGGGCCAACGTCCTGACTTTC. Translating it yields CASSPRTPRGRGANVLTF.

The CDR3 is CATSDGRQNQPQHF. Here the CDR3 DNA reads TGTGCCACCAGCGATGGACGGCAAAATCAGCCCCAGCATTTT. This rearrangement joins TRBV24-1 to TRBJ1-5; D is unclear. In germline, CDR1 is KGHDR, CDR2 SFDVKD. V lost 7 bases and J 4 bases, leaving 13 bases between the germline ends. This CDR3 is 14 amino acids long.

In this sample, this clonotype turned up a few times. The chain is built from TRBV27 and TRBJ1-2; D uncertain. Germline CDR1 and CDR2: MNHEY and SMNVEV (reference sequence). V gave up 6 bases and J gave up 4 bases, with 15 bases separating them. The CDR3 covers 14 residues. The CDR3 DNA reads TGTGCCAGCAGAAACACCGGGCTCCTCTATGGCTACACCTTC. It translates to CASRNTGLLYGYTF.

The chain uses TRBV4-3 and TRBJ2-2; D is perhaps TRBD1 (6 bases). The CDR3 covers 15 residues. V was shortened by 0 bases and J by 4 bases, with 9 bases between the two germline ends. Germline CDR1 LGHNA, CDR2 YSLEER. The CDR3 region has the DNA TGCGCCAGCAGCCAAGATCAGGGGCCCACCGGGGAGCTGTTTTTT. Translating gives CASSQDQGPTGELFF.

The gene calls are TRBV12-3 or TRBV12-4 and TRBJ2-7; tentatively, D is TRBD2 (5 bases). The CDR3 consists of 13 residues. V lost 6 bases, J lost 0 bases, and 9 bases lay in between. CDR3 in DNA: TGTGCCAGCAGGAGGGCGGCCTCCTACGAGCAGTACTTC. It specifies CASRRAASYEQYF.

The chain employs TRBV3-1 and TRBJ2-1; 8 nucleotides agree with TRBD1. Germline assignment: CDR1 LGHDT and CDR2 YNNKEL (reference sequence). The V segment lost 4 bases and the J segment 13 bases; nucleotides outside the gene matches: 6. The CDR3 has 12 amino acids. The CDR3 reads CASSPDRVSQFF. The CDR3 nucleotides are TGTGCCAGCAGCCCGGACAGGGTATCACAGTTCTTC.

This chain joins TRBV24-1 and TRBJ2-3; possibly TRBD1 for D (6 bases). Deletions cut 5 bases from V and 6 bases from J, with 8 bases between. The V gene's germline CDR1 is KGHDR and CDR2 SFDVKD. The CDR3 runs to 12 residues. CDR3 DNA: TGTGCCACCAGTGCAGGGGTGGATACGCAGTATTTT. It encodes CATSAGVDTQYF.

Only a few counts were recorded for this clonotype. The J gene is TRBJ1-1, the V gene TRBV20-1; no reliable D call. V was clipped by 0 bases and J by 8 bases, with 13 bases between them. The CDR3 length is 13 residues. CDR1 is DFQATT, CDR2 SNEGSKA, per germline (reference sequence). The CDR3 nucleotides read TGCAGTGCTAGAGAGGGAGGCAGTTGGGAAGCTTTCTTT. This sequence encodes CSAREGGSWEAFF.

This clonotype was seen a few times. The chain joins TRBV30 to TRBJ2-2, with a tentative D call TRBD1 (7 bases). This CDR3 is built from 13 residues. The V and J ends lost 6 bases and 2 bases respectively, with 10 bases between them. CDR1 GTSNPN and CDR2 SVGIG come from the germline V gene (reference sequence). CDR3 loop: CACRGANTGELFF. CDR3 nucleotide sequence: TGTGCCTGCAGGGGGGCAAACACCGGGGAGCTGTTTTTT.

This clonotype has just a few counts. The V gene is TRBV9, the J gene TRBJ2-5, with 10 bases aligning to TRBD2. The CDR3 is made up of 14 amino acids. Losses at the gene ends were 3 bases for V and 5 bases for J; bases not matched to a gene: 4. CDR1 and CDR2 from the germline V gene are SGDLS and YYNGEE. DNA of the CDR3: TGTGCCAGCAGCGCCGGGACTAGCGTGGAGACCCAGTACTTC. This translates into CASSAGTSVETQYF.

The CDR3 DNA sequence: TGTGCCAGCAGCGCGGACTTACGCACAGATACGCAGTATTTT. It encodes CASSADLRTDTQYF. The chain employs TRBV9 and TRBJ2-3, with a weak D call TRBD2 (5 bases). The CDR3 is made up of 14 amino acids. V was cut by 3 bases and J by 1 base, with 9 bases left in between. The germline V gene encodes CDR1 SGDLS and CDR2 YYNGEE.

This clonotype has a count of ten or more. The J gene is TRBJ2-7, the V gene TRBV4-1; the D call may be TRBD1 or TRBD2 (5 bases each). The CDR3 is made up of 16 amino acids. Germline assignment: CDR1 MGHRA and CDR2 YSYEKL. Trimming took 4 bases from V and 7 from J, leaving 23 bases between them. The CDR3 is CASSRGPPGSSLEQYF. The DNA of the CDR3 is TGCGCCAGCAGCCGGGGACCGCCGGGGAGCTCCTTGGAGCAGTACTTC.

This sequence joins TRBV7-3 and TRBJ1-2; D gene uncertain. The V and J ends lost 3 bases and 4 bases respectively, with 15 bases between them. The CDR3 length is 15 residues. Germline-derived CDR1 and CDR2 are SGHTA and FQGTGA. The CDR3 DNA is TGTGCCAGCAGCTTCCAGCCTGGACGCGGCTATGGCTACACCTTC. Translation: CASSFQPGRGYGYTF.

This clonotype was detected a few times. The chain recombines TRBV24-1 with TRBJ2-1, with 7 positions matching TRBD1. V was pared by 8 bases and J by 6 bases, with 9 bases of the junction left unmatched. The CDR3 covers 14 residues. CDR1 and CDR2 from the germline V gene are KGHDR and SFDVKD. CDR3 sequence: CATKPGDSPNEQFF. Written as DNA, the CDR3 is TGTGCCACCAAACCTGGGGACAGCCCCAATGAGCAGTTCTTC.